These 21 T cell receptor beta chains originate from one sample sequenced in a study of cytomegalovirus exposure and HLA in healthy donors. Use of 60 Vbeta and 13 Jbeta primers characterized the PCR. Some clones are missing from TCRdb's copy, which holds only in-frame ones; the method was immunoSEQ multiplex PCR. The profile shows 90,000 to 140,000 clones, more than 60% of them singletons. The sequenced sample consisted of PBMCs. The receptor set was obtained from a man in his thirties or forties in good health and CMV-seronegative.

J is TRBJ1-1 and V is TRBV4-3; possibly TRBD1 for D (6 bases). This CDR3 is 15 amino acids long. Germline V lookup: CDR1 LGHNA, CDR2 YSLEER. V was clipped by 0 bases and J by 1 base, with 9 bases between them. In DNA, the CDR3 is TGCGCCAGCAGCCAAGAAACAGGGACGAACACTGAAGCTTTCTTT. The encoded protein is CASSQETGTNTEAFF.

The chain couples TRBV30 to TRBJ1-6; 9 bases align to TRBD1. The CDR3 runs 14 residues. CDR1 is GTSNPN and CDR2 is SVGIG in the germline V gene (reference sequence). V shed 4 bases, J shed 7 bases, and the junction held 5 bases outside the gene matches. The CDR3 DNA sequence: TGTGCCTGGAAAAGGGACAGGGAGAATTCACCCCTCCACTTT. Protein product: CAWKRDRENSPLHF.

The chain couples TRBV6-1 to TRBJ1-4, with 7 bases identical to TRBD1. Germline CDR1 is MNHNS and CDR2 is SASEGT. V lost 7 bases, J lost 4 bases, and 9 bases stayed unmatched. The CDR3 consists of 15 residues. The CDR3 spells CASTPTGVNNEKLFF. The DNA for the CDR3 is TGTGCCAGCACCCCAACAGGGGTCAATAATGAAAAACTGTTTTTT.

This clone was detected a few times. At the DNA level, this CDR3 is encoded by other sequences in the same sample as well. V gene TRBV4-1 combines with J gene TRBJ2-3; weak D call: TRBD2 (5 bases). The CDR3 spans 13 residues. From germline, CDR1 is MGHRA and CDR2 YSYEKL. Trimming removed 0 bases from V and 6 bases from J, with 7 bases in between. The CDR3 loop reads CASSQDPGDTQYF. For the CDR3, the DNA is TGCGCCAGCAGCCAAGACCCGGGGGATACGCAGTATTTT.

This clone was recorded once. V gene TRBV9 combines with J gene TRBJ2-3, with D unresolved. Per the germline V gene, CDR1 is SGDLS and CDR2 is YYNGEE. The CDR3 loop spans 14 amino acids. Trimming cost V 6 bases and J 3 bases, with 14 bases left between them. In DNA, the CDR3 is TGTGCCAGCACCCCCAATACATGGACAGATACGCAGTATTTT. It encodes CASTPNTWTDTQYF. Together with reference TRBV9 and TRBJ2-3, the CDR3 gives the full variable domain: DSGVTQTPKHLITATGQRVTLRCSPRSGDLSVYWYQQSLDQGLQFLIQYYNGEERAKGNILERFSAQQFPDLHSELNLSSLELGDSALYFCASTPNTWTDTQYFGPGTRLTVL.

This clone has only one observation. The chain carries TRBV7-3 and TRBJ2-1; 9 bases match TRBD2. CDR3 length: 14 amino acids. J lost 7 bases, V lost 4 bases, and 5 bases had no gene match. Germline V gene sequence: CDR1 SGHTA, CDR2 FQGTGA. The CDR3 region is CASSSRLADNEQFF. CDR3 bases: TGTGCCAGCAGCTCCAGACTAGCGGATAATGAGCAGTTCTTC.

The chain is built from TRBV13 and TRBJ2-7; D is uncertain. Germline assignment: CDR1 PRHDT and CDR2 FYEKMQ (reference sequence). Deletions cut 3 bases from V and 0 bases from J, with 6 bases between. This CDR3 has 13 amino acids. CDR3 nucleotides: TGTGCCAGCAGCTTGCTCGGCTCCTACGAGCAGTACTTC. It encodes CASSLLGSYEQYF.

CDR3 in amino acids: CASSLGGGIDTQYF. CDR3 in DNA: TGTGCCAGCAGCTTAGGCGGGGGGATAGATACGCAGTATTTT. V usage is TRBV7-7 and J usage is TRBJ2-3; 8 bases align to TRBD2. Germline V gene sequence: CDR1 SSHAT, CDR2 FNYEAQ (reference sequence). The CDR3 runs to 14 residues. The V segment lost 1 base and the J segment 5 bases; nucleotides outside the gene matches: 2.

This clone turned up a few times. The chain's CDR3 is CASSSGQGRNTIYF. For the CDR3, the DNA is TGCGCCAGCAGCTCGGGACAGGGGAGAAACACCATATATTTT. The chain combines TRBV5-1 with TRBJ1-3, with 10 positions matching TRBD1. The CDR3 spans 14 residues. Germline trimming cut 3 bases from V and 5 bases from J; bases unmatched to any gene: 2. Germline CDR1 SGHRS, CDR2 YFSETQ.

The CDR3, as DNA: TGTGCCAGCAGCTTAGGGGGCGAAGAGACCCAGTACTTC. Translation gives CASSLGGEETQYF. The chain uses TRBV7-3 and TRBJ2-5, with D maybe TRBD1 (6 bases). CDR3 length equals 13 residues. Germline V lookup: CDR1 SGHTA, CDR2 FQGTGA. The V and J ends lost 2 bases and 3 bases respectively, with 7 bases between them.

The table lists this clone with a count of one. This chain links TRBV18 with TRBJ1-5, with a weak D call TRBD1 (6 bases). V lost 6 bases and J lost 6, with 18 bases in between. The CDR3 sequence is 15 residues long. Per the germline V gene, CDR1 is KGHSH and CDR2 is LQKENI. The CDR3 region has the DNA TGTGCCAGCTCGCCAGGGGCGCAGAGTCCTCAGCCCCAGCATTTT. Translated: CASSPGAQSPQPQHF. Using reference TRBV18 and TRBJ1-5 for the parts outside the CDR3, the full variable domain is NAGVMQNPRHLVRRRGQEARLRCSPMKGHSHVYWYRQLPEEGLKFMVYLQKENIIDESGMPKERFSAEFPKEGPSILRIQQVVRGDSAAYFCASSPGAQSPQPQHFGDGTRLSIL.

The CDR3 region is CASSPSGGDQETQYF. For the CDR3, the DNA is TGTGCCAGCTCACCATCCGGGGGAGACCAAGAGACCCAGTACTTC. The rearrangement links TRBV18 to TRBJ2-5; a weak D match, TRBD2 (6 bases). The CDR3 covers 15 residues. CDR1 and CDR2 (germline): KGHSH, LQKENI. The V end was cut by 2 bases, the J end by 0 bases, with 10 bases between.

This clone was seen a handful of times. The rearrangement links TRBV5-6 to TRBJ1-1, with TRBD1 matching over 10 bases. This CDR3 is 14 amino acids long. With 4 bases clipped from V and 4 bases from J, the junction kept 4 bases outside the gene matches. CDR1 is SGHDT and CDR2 is YYEEEE in the germline V gene. Here the CDR3 reads CASSRDRGSTEAFF. The CDR3 DNA reads TGTGCCAGCAGCCGGGACAGGGGTAGCACTGAAGCTTTCTTT.

The rearrangement links TRBV18 to TRBJ2-7; 9 bases match TRBD1. The CDR3 loop spans 14 amino acids. Germline V CDR1 and CDR2: KGHSH, LQKENI. The trim removed 2 bases at V and 3 bases at J, leaving 2 bases unmatched. Here the CDR3 reads CASSPRTGDYEQYF. The DNA of the CDR3 is TGTGCCAGCTCACCAAGGACAGGGGACTACGAGCAGTACTTC.

V and J are TRBV7-2 and TRBJ1-2; 7 bases map to TRBD1. Germline trimming cut 5 bases from V and 8 bases from J; bases unmatched to any gene: 5. Germline lookup yields CDR1 SGHTA and CDR2 FQGNSA. The CDR3 runs to 12 residues. This CDR3 reads CASSQDREGYTF. In nucleotides, the CDR3 is TGTGCCAGCAGCCAAGACAGGGAAGGCTACACCTTC.

The rearrangement joins TRBV9 to TRBJ2-7; 11 nucleotides agree with TRBD2. Germline V gene lookup returns CDR1 SGDLS and CDR2 YYNGEE. J gave up 3 bases and V 4 bases, and 0 bases lay outside the gene matches. This CDR3 is 13 amino acids long. The CDR3 loop reads CASSLAGGYEQYF. CDR3 bases: TGTGCCAGCAGCCTAGCGGGGGGCTACGAGCAGTACTTC.

The chain uses TRBV7-7 and TRBJ1-3; no definite D call. The CDR3 spans 14 residues. Germline CDR1 reads SSHAT; CDR2 reads FNYEAQ (reference sequence). The V and J ends lost 1 base and 7 bases respectively, with 11 bases between them. CDR3 sequence reads: CASSLVVGSNTIYF. The CDR3 DNA sequence: TGTGCCAGCAGCTTAGTGGTGGGCTCGAACACCATATATTTT.

V usage is TRBV7-9 and J usage is TRBJ1-1; perhaps TRBD1 as D (5 bases). V was cut by 5 bases and J by 5 bases, with 15 bases left in between. The CDR3 has 14 amino acids. Looked up from germline, CDR1 is SEHNR and CDR2 is FQNEAQ (reference sequence). In DNA, the CDR3 is TGTGCCAGCAGCCCGATCGCAGGGAGGACTGAAGCTTTCTTT. It yields the protein CASSPIAGRTEAFF.

The chain is built from TRBV9 and TRBJ1-1, with 7 nucleotides matching TRBD1. The CDR3 has 14 residues. Germline V gene sequence: CDR1 SGDLS, CDR2 YYNGEE. The J segment lost 4 bases and the V segment lost 3 bases, leaving 6 bases of the junction unmatched. The DNA of the CDR3 is TGTGCCAGCAGCGGACAGGGTATGGGCACTGAAGCTTTCTTT. This gives the protein CASSGQGMGTEAFF.

This clone has more than one count but fewer than ten. The sample carries other DNA sequences with the same CDR3. J is TRBJ2-5 and V is TRBV7-3; D is undetermined. V lost 4 bases and J lost 1, with 10 bases in between. The CDR3 runs 14 residues. Germline loops: CDR1 SGHTA, CDR2 FQGTGA. For the CDR3, the DNA is TGTGCCAGCAGCTCGGTCGGTGGCCAAGAGACCCAGTACTTC. Its translation is CASSSVGGQETQYF.

This CDR3 reads CSVESGAAYEQYF. CDR3 bases: TGCAGCGTTGAGAGTGGGGCCGCCTACGAGCAGTACTTC. The rearrangement links TRBV29-1 to TRBJ2-7, with D perhaps matching TRBD1 (5 bases). CDR3 size: 13 residues. Germline-derived CDR1 and CDR2 are SQVTM and ANQGSEA. V was clipped by 3 bases and J by 2 bases, with 11 bases between them.